This T cell receptor beta chain was retrieved from a study of blood T cells in healthy people across ages. This CDR3 is 18 amino acids long. After removal of 3 bases from V and 8 bases from J, the junction contained 16 bases not matched to a gene. The germline V gene encodes CDR1 MNHNS and CDR2 SASEGT. Study conclusions and caveats: More naive CD4+ cells and higher diversity marked long-lived donors relative to aged donors.

The use of a sample-barcoded 5' primer and a J-beta primer mix characterized a second PCR of 7 to 11 cycles. From the 5' RACE reads, TCRdb called clonotypes with MiXCR, one entry per CDR3 protein. The sample lists around 870,000 distinct CDR3 sequences; around 28% were seen once. At least ten counts were recorded for this clonotype. The target antigen is unknown. The source material was blood. This sequence was found in an elderly woman in good health. V usage is TRBV6-1 and J usage is TRBJ2-1; 10 bases map to TRBD2. The CDR3 DNA reads TGTGCCAGCAGTGAGGTGGGCGTTACTCTAGCGGGGGCATATGAGCAGTTCTTC. Translated, it gives CASSEVGVTLAGAYEQFF.